The T cell receptor (beta chain) under discussion was sequenced for a study of cytomegalovirus exposure and HLA in healthy donors. Healthy bone marrow donors made up the donor group. Trimming removed 5 bases at V and 0 bases at J, with 14 bases between. CDR1 is MNHNY and CDR2 is SVGAGI in the germline V gene (reference sequence). The CDR3 runs 15 residues. Primers for the PCR totalled 60 Vbeta and 13 Jbeta. In the authors' methods: An analysis performed later counted about 80 million unique TCR beta chains (around 10 million of them shared). Here immunoSEQ multiplex PCR was the method, and the copy in TCRdb shows in-frame clones only, minus some. The V and J calls and the clone size are those of that table, but D and trimming were determined from the DNA. The table has 100,000 to 150,000 clones, roughly 76% seen once; the top ten hold 15% to 20%.

The J gene is TRBJ2-7, the V gene TRBV6-6; D may be TRBD1 (6 bases). Sequencing was done on a sample of PBMCs. This clonotype was sampled from a man aged 45-60 years in good health and CMV-seropositive. The DNA of the CDR3 is TGTGCCAGCAGTCCAGACAGGTATTACTCCTACGAGCAGTACTTC. It is translated as CASSPDRYYSYEQYF.